This TCR beta chain was obtained from a study of beta chain features in type 1 diabetes. Study conclusions and caveats: TCRB CDR3s from Type 1 diabetes patients were moderately but significantly shorter in all four CD4+ subsets. For type 1 diabetes patients, VDJ junctions showed fewer insertions and more deletions.

Trimming cost V 8 bases and J 6 bases; bases outside gene matches: 7. Germline values: CDR1 LGHNA, CDR2 YNFKEQ. This CDR3 has 14 residues. A single heparinised draw of 95 to 150 mL on average was taken per donor. What was sequenced were expressed TCRB transcripts, since all of the isolated RNA had been reverse transcribed. The study sequenced naive, central memory and regulatory T cell samples to an average of roughly 3.4 million reads. Produced via immunoSEQ multiplex PCR; TCRdb's table is partial and in-frame only. The sample gives 120,000 to 150,000 clones, roughly an eighth of which show up once; 1.3% is in the top ten. This clone was seen only a few times. What it binds is unknown.

The sequencing sample was made of central memory CD4+ T cells from blood. The genes are TRBV4-2 and TRBJ2-1; 10 nucleotides match TRBD2. This clonotype was sampled from a man younger than 35 with type 1 diabetes. The CDR3 sequence: CASATSGDRNEQFF. CDR3 bases: TGTGCCAGCGCTACTAGCGGGGACCGCAATGAGCAGTTCTTC.